This T cell receptor (beta chain) was recovered during a study of blood T cell repertoires in COVID-19. Study details: The study drew acute and convalescent COVID-19 samples from the United States, Italy and Spain. T cells, B-cell-depleted T cells, or PBMCs supplied cDNA or gDNA.

The CDR3 has 13 residues. V gave up 0 bases and J gave up 4 bases, with 6 bases separating them. In this sample, this clone turned up a few times. The authors' processing: Using reference gene primer amplification, nucleated cell counts were estimated. Sequencing was performed with immunoSEQ multiplex PCR; in TCRdb, only in-frame clones are kept and a portion is missing. That table is the source of V, J and clone size, and D and trimming were worked out from the DNA. Of 100,000 to 120,000 clones in the sample, approximately 80% were seen once. The sequence derives from a woman aged 70-85 years with acute or convalescent COVID-19. The rearrangement uses TRBV12-3 or TRBV12-4 and TRBJ1-2, with unresolved D. The sample comprised peripheral blood. CDR3 in amino acids: CASSLARGYGYTF. As DNA, the CDR3 is TGTGCCAGCAGTTTAGCTCGGGGCTATGGCTACACCTTC.